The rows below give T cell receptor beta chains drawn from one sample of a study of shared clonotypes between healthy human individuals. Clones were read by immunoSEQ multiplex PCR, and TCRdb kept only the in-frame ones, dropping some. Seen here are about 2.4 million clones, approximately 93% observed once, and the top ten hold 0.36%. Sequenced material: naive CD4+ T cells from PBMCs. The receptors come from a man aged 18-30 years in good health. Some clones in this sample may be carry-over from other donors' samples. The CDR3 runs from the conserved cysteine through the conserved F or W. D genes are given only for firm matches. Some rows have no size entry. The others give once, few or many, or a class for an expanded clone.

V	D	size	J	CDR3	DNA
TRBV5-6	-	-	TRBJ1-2	CASSLRGIYGYTF	TGTGCCAGCAGCTTAAGGGGAATCTATGGCTACACCTTC
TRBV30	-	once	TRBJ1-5	CAWSDYIQNQPQHF	TGTGCCTGGAGCGACTACATCCAGAATCAGCCCCAGCATTTT
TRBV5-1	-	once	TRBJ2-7	CASSLMDTLYEQYF	TGCGCCAGCAGCCTAATGGACACGTTGTACGAGCAGTACTTC
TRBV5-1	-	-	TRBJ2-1	CASSPTLRGSYNEQFF	TGCGCCAGCAGCCCTACCCTCAGGGGATCCTACAATGAGCAGTTCTTC
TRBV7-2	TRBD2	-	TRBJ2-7	CASSLSRLAVHEQYF	TGTGCCAGCAGCTTATCACGGCTAGCGGTCCACGAGCAGTACTTC
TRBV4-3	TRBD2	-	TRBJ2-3	CASSHPTSGAITDTQYF	TGCGCCAGCAGCCACCCGACTAGCGGGGCCATCACAGATACGCAGTATTTT
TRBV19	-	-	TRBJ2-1	CASTRRPTQGTYNEQFF	TGTGCCAGTACCCGACGTCCAACCCAGGGAACCTACAATGAGCAGTTCTTC
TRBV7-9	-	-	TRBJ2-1	CASSPVKTNEQFF	TGTGCCAGCAGCCCCGTGAAGACCAATGAGCAGTTCTTC
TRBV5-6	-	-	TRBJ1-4	CASSFRAPTNEKLFF	TGTGCCAGCAGCTTCAGGGCACCAACTAATGAAAAACTGTTTTTT
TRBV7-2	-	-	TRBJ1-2	CASSLGAGSYGYTF	TGTGCCAGCAGCTTAGGTGCAGGGTCCTATGGCTACACCTTC
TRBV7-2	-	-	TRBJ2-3	CASSPRTDTDTQYF	TGTGCCAGCAGCCCGAGGACCGACACAGATACGCAGTATTTT
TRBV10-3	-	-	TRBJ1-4	CAISERTVEKLFF	TGTGCCATCAGTGAAAGGACAGTTGAAAAACTGTTTTTT
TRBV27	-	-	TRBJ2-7	CASSLFPGSYEQYF	TGTGCCAGCAGTTTATTTCCGGGTTCCTACGAGCAGTACTTC
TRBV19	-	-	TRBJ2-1	CASSIQASRNEQFF	TGTGCCAGTAGTATTCAGGCGAGCCGCAATGAGCAGTTCTTC
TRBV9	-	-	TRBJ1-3	CASSVLRGGTGNTIYF	TGTGCCAGCAGCGTTCTTAGGGGTGGAACTGGAAACACCATATATTTT
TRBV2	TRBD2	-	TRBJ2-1	CASSRDPGLAGNEQFF	TGTGCCAGCAGCAGGGACCCCGGGTTAGCGGGAAATGAGCAGTTCTTC
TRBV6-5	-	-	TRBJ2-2	CASREDNTGELFF	TGTGCCAGCAGGGAGGATAACACCGGGGAGCTGTTTTTT
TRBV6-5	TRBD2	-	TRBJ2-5	CASRGAGGQETQYF	TGTGCCAGCCGGGGGGCGGGAGGACAAGAGACCCAGTACTTC
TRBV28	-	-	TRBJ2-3	CASSSGGGGADTQYF	TGTGCCAGCAGTTCCGGGGGAGGTGGCGCAGATACGCAGTATTTT
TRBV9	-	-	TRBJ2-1	CASSDRAPRVWQSSYNEQFF	TGTGCCAGCAGCGACAGAGCCCCGAGGGTTTGGCAGAGCTCCTACAATGAGCAGTTCTTC
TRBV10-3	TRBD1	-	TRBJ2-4	CAIRPGQGAKNIQYF	TGTGCCATCAGGCCGGGACAGGGGGCCAAAAACATTCAGTACTTC
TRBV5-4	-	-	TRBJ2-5	CASSLEGNRARETQYF	TGTGCCAGCAGCTTGGAGGGGAACAGGGCTCGGGAGACCCAGTACTTC
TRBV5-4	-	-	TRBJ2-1	CASSFGGAKQFF	TGTGCCAGCAGCTTTGGGGGTGCTAAGCAGTTCTTC
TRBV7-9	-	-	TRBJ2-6	CASSLAMDTSGANVLTF	TGTGCCAGCAGCTTAGCGATGGACACCTCTGGGGCCAACGTCCTGACTTTC
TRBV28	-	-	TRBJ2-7	CASSFYESPHYEQYF	TGTGCCAGCAGTTTCTATGAGTCCCCTCACTACGAGCAGTACTTC
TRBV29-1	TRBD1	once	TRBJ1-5	CSVGTGSNQPQHF	TGCAGCGTTGGGACAGGGAGCAATCAGCCCCAGCATTTT
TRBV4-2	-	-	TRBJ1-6	CASSQDPRSPLHF	TGTGCCAGCAGCCAAGATCCGCGGTCTCCCCTCCACTTT
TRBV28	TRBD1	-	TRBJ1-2	CASSPRQGRRFDGYTF	TGTGCCAGCAGCCCTCGACAGGGACGGCGCTTTGATGGCTACACCTTC